A single sample is the source of the 13 T cell receptor beta chains below, sequenced in a study of beta chain features in type 1 diabetes (dated by TCRdb to 2017 to 2018). Library creation used the immunoSEQ multiplex PCR assay. All of the isolated RNA was reverse transcribed with the High Capacity cDNA Reverse Transcription Kit, so expressed TCRB transcripts were sequenced. TCRdb carries this immuneACCESS record with in-frame sequences only. Its versions omit some clonotypes, under half of them owing to an unresolved V gene in the studies checked, with the rest unexplained. The sample table holds 860,000 or so clones, of which about 17% were seen once. The top ten clones comprise around 0.02% of the sample. The sequencing sample was made of naive CD4+ T cells from blood. The cell subset or site label of this sample denotes: true naive CD4+ T cells. The receptors originated from a woman aged 18 to 35 in good health.

This clone was counted a few times. The chain links TRBV13 to TRBJ2-7; possibly TRBD1 for D (5 bases). Trimming took 5 bases from V and 6 from J, leaving 11 bases between them. Germline lookup yields CDR1 PRHDT and CDR2 FYEKMQ (reference sequence). The CDR3 covers 12 residues. The CDR3 here is CASSATAVEQYF. The CDR3 nucleotides are TGTGCCAGCAGCGCGACAGCAGTCGAGCAGTACTTC.

This clone was found a few times. V gene TRBV5-4 combines with J gene TRBJ2-5; TRBD2 matches 9 bases. The CDR3 runs to 16 residues. Losses at the gene ends were 4 bases for V and 1 base for J; bases not matched to a gene: 8. From germline, CDR1 is SGHNT and CDR2 YYREEE (reference sequence). In DNA, the CDR3 is TGTGCCAGCAGCACGCGGAGCGGGAGGTTCCAAGAGACCCAGTACTTC. It is translated as CASSTRSGRFQETQYF.

V gene TRBV29-1 combines with J gene TRBJ1-2; 9 nucleotides match TRBD1. V lost 2 bases to trimming and J lost 6 bases; unmatched junction nucleotides: 1. CDR3 length equals 12 residues. Germline V gives CDR1 SQVTM, CDR2 ANQGSEA. CDR3 amino acids: CSVETGGDGYTF. The CDR3, as DNA: TGCAGCGTTGAAACAGGGGGCGATGGCTACACCTTC.

In this sample, this clone turned up a few times. The genes are TRBV5-1 and TRBJ2-7; 9 bases are shared with TRBD1. This CDR3 spans 16 amino acids. V shed 0 bases and J 4 bases; nucleotides not matched to a gene: 8. Per germline, CDR1 SGHRS and CDR2 YFSETQ. CDR3 amino acids: CASSLAGGQGRYEQYF. The CDR3 coding sequence is TGCGCCAGCAGCTTGGCGGGGGGACAGGGCCGATACGAGCAGTACTTC.

This clone showed up just a few times. This rearrangement joins TRBV10-1 to TRBJ2-3; 8 bases match TRBD2. The J segment lost 3 bases and the V segment lost 4 bases, leaving 12 bases of the junction unmatched. This CDR3 is 17 amino acids long. CDR1 WNHNN and CDR2 SYGVQD come from the germline V gene (reference sequence). The CDR3 DNA is TGCGCCAGCAGTGTATCCGGGAGGGCCGGTCGGACAGATACGCAGTATTTT. Translation: CASSVSGRAGRTDTQYF.

This clone was observed a few times. The rearrangement links TRBV28 to TRBJ2-7; no firm D call. Trimming removed 5 bases from V and 2 bases from J, with 16 bases in between. Germline V CDR1 and CDR2: MDHEN, SYDVKM. The CDR3 loop spans 15 amino acids. This CDR3 reads CASSPARPRTYEQYF. Written as DNA, the CDR3 is TGTGCCAGCAGTCCTGCTAGACCTCGAACCTACGAGCAGTACTTC.

This clone has more than one count but fewer than ten. The chain recombines TRBV6-1 with TRBJ2-6, with no clear D. The CDR3 consists of 15 residues. The germline V and J ends were trimmed by 3 bases and 0 bases, with 6 bases remaining between them. CDR1 is MNHNS, CDR2 SASEGT, per germline. DNA for the CDR3: TGTGCCAGCAGTGACGACGGCTCTGGGGCCAACGTCCTGACTTTC. This sequence encodes CASSDDGSGANVLTF.

The V call is TRBV11-2, the J call TRBJ2-7; 13 bases agree with TRBD2. The V gene's germline CDR1 is SGHAT and CDR2 FQNNGV. This CDR3 spans 13 amino acids. Trimming cost V 10 bases and J 9 bases; bases outside gene matches: 9. CDR3: CATPGLAGLVQYF. For the CDR3, the DNA is TGTGCCACACCGGGACTAGCGGGATTGGTGCAGTACTTC.

V usage is TRBV5-6 and J usage is TRBJ1-2; no firm D call. Germline-derived CDR1 and CDR2 are SGHDT and YYEEEE. There are 12 residues in the CDR3. Deletions cut 5 bases from V and 9 bases from J, with 14 bases between. The CDR3 reads CASREPGYSYTF. In nucleotides, the CDR3 is TGTGCCAGCAGGGAACCGGGATACAGCTACACCTTC. The full variable domain, completed using reference TRBV5-6 and TRBJ1-2, is DAGVTQSPTHLIKTRGQQVTLRCSPKSGHDTVSWYQQALGQGPQFIFQYYEEEERQRGNFPDRFSGHQFPNYSSELNVNALLLGDSALYLCASREPGYSYTFGSGTRLTVV.

The chain uses TRBV7-3 and TRBJ2-3, with 7 nucleotides matching TRBD2. The CDR3 has 16 residues. Germline loops: CDR1 SGHTA, CDR2 FQGTGA. V shed 5 bases, J shed 4 bases, and the junction held 12 bases outside the gene matches. CDR3 protein: CASSPGGGARADTQYF. Here the CDR3 DNA reads TGTGCCAGCAGCCCCGGGGGAGGGGCGAGGGCAGATACGCAGTATTTT.

The rearrangement uses TRBV18 and TRBJ1-1; 7 nucleotides match TRBD1. CDR1 is KGHSH, CDR2 LQKENI, per germline. V lost 4 bases, J lost 4 bases, and 3 bases stayed unmatched. The CDR3 loop spans 13 amino acids. CDR3 in amino acids: CASSLYRGTEAFF. The DNA for the CDR3 is TGTGCCAGCTCACTATACAGGGGCACTGAAGCTTTCTTT.

The chain recombines TRBV7-2 with TRBJ2-2; D not certain. Germline CDR1 and CDR2: SGHTA and FQGNSA. This CDR3 contains 14 residues. V lost 6 bases and J 0 bases, leaving 8 bases between the germline ends. CDR3 sequence: CASRRTANTGELFF. For the CDR3, the DNA is TGTGCCAGCAGGCGAACAGCGAACACCGGGGAGCTGTTTTTT.

This clone was counted between two and nine times. The gene calls are TRBV7-2 and TRBJ2-7, with D possibly being TRBD1 or TRBD2 (5 bases each). V lost 5 bases and J lost 0, with 20 bases in between. The CDR3 is made up of 17 amino acids. Germline V gene data show CDR1 as SGHTA and CDR2 as FQGNSA. The CDR3 sequence: CASSASPRDRVSYEQYF. The CDR3 DNA sequence: TGTGCCAGCAGCGCAAGTCCCCGGGACCGAGTCTCCTACGAGCAGTACTTC.